The T cell receptor beta chain described here comes from a study of T cells after yellow fever vaccination. Across the whole study: Fractions of low cell number were prepared using SMART-Seq v4 Ultra Low Input. Study-wide results and limits: When the response was secondary, it was weaker but reached its peak faster, day 5 versus 15. Post-booster repertoires contained most primary-vaccination clones again (approximately 95% CD4, less than 90% CD8).

Germline V gives CDR1 MNHEY, CDR2 SMNVEV (reference sequence). The V end lost 1 base, the J end lost 2 bases, and 8 bases lay between the germline ends. The CDR3 is 15 amino acids. A 5'RACE template-switching step, the method used to make TCR cDNA, added a universal primer site and UMIs. TCRdb analysed the 5' RACE reads with MiXCR anew, one entry per CDR3 protein. The sample lists 95,000 to 150,000 distinct CDR3 sequences, nearly 15% seen once, with about 42% in the top ten. In its sample, this clonotype was seen once. Its target is unknown. The clonotype comes from a man younger than 30 who received the YFV17D yellow fever vaccine. Material: CD8+ T cells sorted from PBMCs, obtained 5 days after the yellow fever booster vaccination. The chain combines TRBV27 with TRBJ2-2, with D possibly being TRBD2 (6 bases). CDR3 nucleotide sequence: TGTGCCAGCAGTTTATTTGCGGGAAACACCGGGGAGCTGTTTTTT. Protein: CASSLFAGNTGELFF.